This T cell receptor beta chain was sequenced during a study of blood T cell repertoires in COVID-19. The overall study: Sample material is recorded as cDNA or gDNA derived from T cells, B-cell-depleted T cells, or PBMCs.

There are a few counts of this clone. Repertoires were generated with immunoSEQ multiplex PCR, while TCRdb's copy carries only in-frame clones and drops some. The sample has about 140,000 clones, around four fifths seen once; the top ten hold roughly 3.4%. This CDR3 contains 15 residues. Germline V gene sequence: CDR1 SGHTA, CDR2 FQGNSA. V was pared by 5 bases and J by 3 bases, with 7 bases of the junction left unmatched. Participant-reported clinical history was the basis for cohort assignment. Specimen: PBMCs or T cells enriched from blood (not recorded which). The chain is built from TRBV7-2 and TRBJ1-5; 7 bases agree with TRBD1. The clonotype was recovered from a woman between 45 and 65 years old with acute COVID-19. CDR3 sequence reads: CASSATGATNQPQHF. The CDR3 bases are TGTGCCAGCAGCGCAACAGGGGCCACCAATCAGCCCCAGCATTTT.